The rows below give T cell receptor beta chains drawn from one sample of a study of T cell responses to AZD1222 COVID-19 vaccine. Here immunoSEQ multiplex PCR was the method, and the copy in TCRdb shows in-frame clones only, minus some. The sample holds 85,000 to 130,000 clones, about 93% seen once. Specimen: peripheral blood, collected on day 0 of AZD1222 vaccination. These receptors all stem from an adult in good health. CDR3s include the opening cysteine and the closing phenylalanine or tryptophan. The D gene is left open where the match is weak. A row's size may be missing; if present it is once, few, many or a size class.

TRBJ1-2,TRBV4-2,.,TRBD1,TGTGCCAGCAGCCAAGTAGGAGACAGGGCAATCTTCTTCTTC,CASSQVGDRAIFFF
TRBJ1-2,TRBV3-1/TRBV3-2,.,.,TGTGCCAGCAGCCAAGTGGGCCGTGGCTACACCTTC,CASSQVGRGYTF
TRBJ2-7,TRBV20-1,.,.,TGCAGTGCTAGTAAGCGGGCCTACGAGCAGTACTTC,CSASKRAYEQYF
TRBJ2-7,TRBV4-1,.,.,TGCGCCAGCAGCCAAGATAGCTGGGCCTCCTACGAGCAGTACTTC,CASSQDSWASYEQYF
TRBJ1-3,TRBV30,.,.,TGTGCCTGGAAGGGGGGTGGAAACACCATATATTTT,CAWKGGGNTIYF
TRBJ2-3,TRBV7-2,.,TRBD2,TGTGCCAGCAGCTTAGCCCTCAGGACTAGCATCCTTGCAGATACGCAGTATTTT,CASSLALRTSILADTQYF
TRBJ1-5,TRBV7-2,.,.,TGTGCCAGCAGCTCCCCTGGCCAGCCCCAGCATTTT,CASSSPGQPQHF
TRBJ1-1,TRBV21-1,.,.,TGTGCCAGCAGCAGGACTGAAGCTTTCTTT,CASSRTEAFF
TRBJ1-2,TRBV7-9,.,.,TGTGCCAGCAGCCGGCGGGAGATGGGCTACACCTTC,CASSRREMGYTF
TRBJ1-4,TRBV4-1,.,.,TGCGCCAGCAGCCAAGTAGAGGGCAATGAAAAACTGTTTTTT,CASSQVEGNEKLFF
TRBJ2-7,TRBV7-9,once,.,TGTGCCAGCAGCTCTTTGCGGGGAGAGGAGTACTTC,CASSSLRGEEYF
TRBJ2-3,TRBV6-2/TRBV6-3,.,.,TGTGCCAGCAGTCGTCGGGACCCGACAGATACGCAGTATTTT,CASSRRDPTDTQYF
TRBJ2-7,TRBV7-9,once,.,TGTGCCAGCAGCTTAGCACAGCTTTACGAGCAGTACTTC,CASSLAQLYEQYF
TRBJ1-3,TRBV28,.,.,TGTGCCAGCAGCGCTCCTTCGGTATACGGAAACACCATATATTTT,CASSAPSVYGNTIYF
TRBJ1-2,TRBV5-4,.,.,TGTGCCAGCAGCTTGGGGGGAGAAACCGGTAACTATGGCTACACCTTC,CASSLGGETGNYGYTF
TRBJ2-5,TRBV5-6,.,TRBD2,TGTGCCAGCAGCTCACTAGCGGGAGGGAAGACCCAGTACTTC,CASSSLAGGKTQYF
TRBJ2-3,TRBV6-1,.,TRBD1,TGTGCCAGCAGTGAATTTTCAGGGGGTTCATATACGCAGTATTTT,CASSEFSGGSYTQYF
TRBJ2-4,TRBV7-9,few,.,TGTGCCAGCAGCTTATACAGGGCGCCCAAAAACATTCAGTACTTC,CASSLYRAPKNIQYF
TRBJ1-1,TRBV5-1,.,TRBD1,TGCGCCAGCAGCTACAGAACCGGGACAGAAGAAGCTTTCTTT,CASSYRTGTEEAFF
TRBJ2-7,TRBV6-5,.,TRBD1,TGTGCCAGCAGTCGGACAGGGGGATACTACGAGCAGTACTTC,CASSRTGGYYEQYF
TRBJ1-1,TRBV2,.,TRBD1,TGTGCCAGCAGGGCGACTCCTTCCGGGACAGGGGTTTCTAACACTGAAGCTTTCTTT,CASRATPSGTGVSNTEAFF
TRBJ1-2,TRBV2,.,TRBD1,TGTGCCAGCAGTGAACTAGGACAGGGGTATTTTGGCTACACCTTC,CASSELGQGYFGYTF
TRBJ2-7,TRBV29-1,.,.,TGCAGCGTTGGTCTCCGGGACTTCGATTCCTACGAGCAGTACTTC,CSVGLRDFDSYEQYF
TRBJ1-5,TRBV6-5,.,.,TGTGCCAGCAGTTACCCCCGGGGGGGGGATCAGCCCCAGCATTTT,CASSYPRGGDQPQHF
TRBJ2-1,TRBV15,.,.,TGTGCCACCAGCAGAGATTATCTTCTAGCGATTATACCTAGTGAGCAGTTCTTC,CATSRDYLLAIIPSEQFF
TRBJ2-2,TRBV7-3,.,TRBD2,TGTGCCAGCAGCTTCTCGACTAGCGGGACCGGGGAGCTGTTTTTT,CASSFSTSGTGELFF
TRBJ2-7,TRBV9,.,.,TGTGCCAGCAGCGAGACGCCCAGCAGCTACGAGCAGTACTTC,CASSETPSSYEQYF
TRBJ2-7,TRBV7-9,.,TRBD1,TGTGCCAGCAGCTCCCGGGACAGGGGTTATTACGAGCAGTACTTC,CASSSRDRGYYEQYF
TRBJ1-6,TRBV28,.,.,TGTGCCAGCGGCCCCGCCTTACCCCTCCACTTT,CASGPALPLHF
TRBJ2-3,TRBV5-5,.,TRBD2,TGTGCCAGCAGCTTACTAGCGGGACCTAGCACAGATACGCAGTATTTT,CASSLLAGPSTDTQYF
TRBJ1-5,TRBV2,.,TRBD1,TGTGCCAGCAGGACAGGGTGGCCGTTCGGCAATCAGCCCCAGCATTTT,CASRTGWPFGNQPQHF
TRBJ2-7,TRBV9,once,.,TGTGCCAGCAGCGGGTCCGGGGCCAATACCTACGAGCAGTACTTC,CASSGSGANTYEQYF
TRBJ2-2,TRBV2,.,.,TGTGCCAGCGTAAGGAACACCGGGGAGCTGTTTTTT,CASVRNTGELFF
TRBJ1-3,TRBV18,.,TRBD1,TGTGCCAGCTCACCATCCTACACAGGGGGCTTTTCTGGAAACACCATATATTTT,CASSPSYTGGFSGNTIYF
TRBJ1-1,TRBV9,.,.,TGTGCCAGCAGCGTAGGTCCATTTTCGGCGGGAGCCACTGAAGCTTTCTTT,CASSVGPFSAGATEAFF
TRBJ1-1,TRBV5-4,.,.,TGTGCCAGCAGCTTGGCCTCGGGTATTGGCACTGAAGCTTTCTTT,CASSLASGIGTEAFF
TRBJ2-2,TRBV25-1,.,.,TGTGCCAGCAGTGACCGGGTCCCCGGGGAGCTGTTTTTT,CASSDRVPGELFF
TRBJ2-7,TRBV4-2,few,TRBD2,TGTGCCAGCAGCCAAAGTTTCGGGACTAGCGGCTACGAGCAGTACTTC,CASSQSFGTSGYEQYF
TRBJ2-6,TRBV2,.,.,TGTGCCAGCAGTACGGTCTTCTCTGGGGCCAACGTCCTGACTTTC,CASSTVFSGANVLTF
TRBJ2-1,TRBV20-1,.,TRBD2,TGCAGTGCCGACCGAGGGGAGGGGCAGTTCTTC,CSADRGEGQFF
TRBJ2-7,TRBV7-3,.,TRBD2,TGTGCCAGCAAATTTAGCGGGAGAAAGGAGCAGTACTTC,CASKFSGRKEQYF
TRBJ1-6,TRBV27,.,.,TGTGCCAGCAGTCGTTTTGACAGGAGTAATTCACCCCTCCACTTT,CASSRFDRSNSPLHF
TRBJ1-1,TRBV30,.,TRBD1,TGTGCCTGGAGTAAGGGACAGGGCCCTACTGAAGCTTTCTTT,CAWSKGQGPTEAFF
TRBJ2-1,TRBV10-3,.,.,TGTGCCATCAGCGAACTAGTATACAATGAGCAGTTCTTC,CAISELVYNEQFF
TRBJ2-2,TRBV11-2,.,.,TGTGCCAGCAGCGTAAGCGGCATAAACACCGGGGAGCTGTTTTTT,CASSVSGINTGELFF
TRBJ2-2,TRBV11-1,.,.,TGTGCCAGCAGCCCCTATTGGGCCGGGGAGCTGTTTTTT,CASSPYWAGELFF
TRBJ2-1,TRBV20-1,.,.,TGCAGTGCTAGTATTCCGGGCCTATACAATGAGCAGTTCTTC,CSASIPGLYNEQFF
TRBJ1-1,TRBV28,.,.,TGTGCCAGCAGTTGGGTCTTAAACACTGAAGCTTTCTTT,CASSWVLNTEAFF
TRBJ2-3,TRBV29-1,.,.,TGCAGCGTCAGACCTCTAGCGCAAAGCACAGATACGCAGTATTTT,CSVRPLAQSTDTQYF
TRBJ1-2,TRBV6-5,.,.,TGTGCCAGCAGGCCCCCTGGCAGGTCGAGGGTGGGCTACACCTTC,CASRPPGRSRVGYTF
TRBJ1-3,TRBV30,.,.,TGTGCCTGGAGTCCGAACTCTGGAAACACCATATATTTT,CAWSPNSGNTIYF